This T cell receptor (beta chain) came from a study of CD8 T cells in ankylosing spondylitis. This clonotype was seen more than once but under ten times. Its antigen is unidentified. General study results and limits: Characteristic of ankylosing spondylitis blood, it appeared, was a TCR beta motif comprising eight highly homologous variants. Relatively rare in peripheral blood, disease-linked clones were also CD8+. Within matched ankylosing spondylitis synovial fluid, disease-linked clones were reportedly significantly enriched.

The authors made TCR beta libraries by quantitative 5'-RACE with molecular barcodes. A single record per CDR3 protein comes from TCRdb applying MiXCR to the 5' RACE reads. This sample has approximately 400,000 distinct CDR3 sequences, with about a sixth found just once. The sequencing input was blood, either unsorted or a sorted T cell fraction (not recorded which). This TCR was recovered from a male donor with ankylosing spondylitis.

CDR3 DNA sequence: TGCGCCAGCAGCCAAGTCGTAGGGGGGCCTGGAAACACCATATATTTT. Its protein product is CASSQVVGGPGNTIYF. The genes are TRBV4-3 and TRBJ1-3; tentatively, D is TRBD1 (6 bases). The CDR3 runs to 16 residues. The V and J ends lost 1 base and 2 bases respectively, with 12 bases between them. From germline, CDR1 is LGHNA and CDR2 YSLEER.